This TCR beta chain was identified during a study of neurological immune-mediated disorders. Study-level results: The multiple sclerosis repertoire cluster had no clinical or MRI correlate.

CDR1 DFQATT and CDR2 SNEGSKA come from the germline V gene (reference sequence). The CDR3 length is 15 residues. V was trimmed by 6 bases and J by 10 bases, leaving 24 bases between them. This clonotype was detected many times. Its specificity is unknown. TCRdb recomputed calls from the 5' RACE reads with MiXCR, one row per CDR3 protein. The sample has tens of thousands of distinct CDR3 sequences, under 3.5% seen once. Sequences were obtained from PBMCs. V and J are TRBV20-1 and TRBJ1-4; D uncertain. This sequence was found in a man between 40 and 49 years old with multiple sclerosis. The CDR3 DNA reads as TGCAGTGCCCAAGCGGGCAATGGGGTCCTTGGAAAACTGTTTTTT. This translates into CSAQAGNGVLGKLFF.